Here is one TCR beta chain with its context. The target antigen is unknown. The data were taken from a study of T-cell reconstitution after alpha-beta-depleted transplantation in children. Broader study findings: Some patients' high day-60 TCRbeta diversity was traced to surviving recipient T cells and thymic progenitors.

It was with unique molecular identifiers that the TCRbeta library was prepared. TCRdb reanalysed the PCR reads using MiXCR and keeps one entry per CDR3 protein. This sample has about 610,000 distinct CDR3 sequences, with about a quarter found just once. This CDR3 region has 13 residues. V lost 4 bases to trimming and J lost 4 bases; unmatched junction nucleotides: 6. Germline CDR1 and CDR2: SQVTM and ANQGSEA. The chain links TRBV29-1 to TRBJ2-7; 8 bases align to TRBD2. The receptor's source is a boy under two years old with Wiskott-Aldrich syndrome, due to receive a stem cell transplant. This specimen consisted of PBMCs, obtained before TCRalphabeta/CD19-depleted stem cell transplant. Here the CDR3 DNA reads TGCAGCGTTGTGTCCAGCGGGAGATACGAGCAGTACTTC. The encoded protein is CSVVSSGRYEQYF.